Below, one T cell receptor beta chain is given with its context. No antigen is known for it. The same CDR3 is also encoded by other DNA sequences in this sample. The authors sorted CD4+ naive, central memory, regulatory and stem cell-like memory cells via CD45RO/CCR7/CD25/CD127/CD95/CD27. The data belong to a study of beta chain features in type 1 diabetes. Study-level points and caveats: Relative to healthy donors, patients appeared to have naive, central memory and Treg TCRB repertoires that were more similar.

V gave up 0 bases and J gave up 2 bases, with 8 bases separating them. Germline V gene data show CDR1 as SGHRS and CDR2 as YFSETQ. The CDR3 contains 14 residues. Expressed TCRB transcripts were sequenced after all isolated RNA was converted to cDNA. Clones were read by immunoSEQ multiplex PCR, and TCRdb kept only the in-frame ones, dropping some. The data show 350,000 or so clones, roughly a fifth seen once. The chain is built from TRBV5-1 and TRBJ2-5, with D perhaps matching TRBD1 (5 bases). The clonotype comes from a young woman in good health. Sequences were obtained from naive CD4+ T cells from blood. CDR3 sequence reads: CASSLVGVQETQYF. CDR3 sequence (DNA): TGCGCCAGCAGCTTGGTAGGGGTTCAAGAGACCCAGTACTTC.